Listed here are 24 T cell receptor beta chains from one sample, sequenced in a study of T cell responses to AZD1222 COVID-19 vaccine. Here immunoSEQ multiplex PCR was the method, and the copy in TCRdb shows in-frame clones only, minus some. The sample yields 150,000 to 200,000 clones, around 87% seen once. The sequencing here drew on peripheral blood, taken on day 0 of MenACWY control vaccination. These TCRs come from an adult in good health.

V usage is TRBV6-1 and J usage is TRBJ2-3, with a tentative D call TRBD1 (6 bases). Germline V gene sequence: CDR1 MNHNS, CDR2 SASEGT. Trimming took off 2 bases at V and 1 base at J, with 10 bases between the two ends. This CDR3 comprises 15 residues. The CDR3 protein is CASSEIQGRTDTQYF. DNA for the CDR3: TGTGCCAGCAGTGAAATCCAGGGGCGCACAGATACGCAGTATTTT.

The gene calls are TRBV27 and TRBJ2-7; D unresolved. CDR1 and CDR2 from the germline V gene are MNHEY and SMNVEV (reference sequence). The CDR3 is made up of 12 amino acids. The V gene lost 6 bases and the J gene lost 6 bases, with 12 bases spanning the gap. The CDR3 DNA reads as TGTGCCAGCAGACTGCCGGGTTCCGAGCAGTACTTC. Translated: CASRLPGSEQYF.

CDR3 nucleotides: TGTGCCAGTAGTATCTCGGGACAGGGGCCCTACGAGCAGTACTTC. It is translated as CASSISGQGPYEQYF. The rearrangement uses TRBV19 and TRBJ2-7, with 10 bases fitting TRBD1. This CDR3 spans 15 amino acids. Trimming cost V 3 bases and J 2 bases; bases outside gene matches: 4. The V gene's germline CDR1 is LNHDA and CDR2 SQIVND (reference sequence).

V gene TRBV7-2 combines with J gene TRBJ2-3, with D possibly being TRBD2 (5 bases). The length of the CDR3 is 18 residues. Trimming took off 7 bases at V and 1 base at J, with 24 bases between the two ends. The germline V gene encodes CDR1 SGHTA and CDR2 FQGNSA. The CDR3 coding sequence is TGTGCCAGCATCTTCCATTCGAGGGCCCAATTTGGCACAGATACGCAGTATTTT. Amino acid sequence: CASIFHSRAQFGTDTQYF.

CDR3 DNA sequence: TGTGCCAGCAGCCAACAGGGGGCCACAGATACGCAGTATTTT. Protein sequence: CASSQQGATDTQYF. J is TRBJ2-3 and V is TRBV5-6; TRBD1 agrees at 9 bases. V lost 4 bases, J lost 2 bases, and 2 bases stayed unmatched. The CDR3 is 14 amino acids. The germline CDR1 and CDR2 sequences are SGHDT and YYEEEE.

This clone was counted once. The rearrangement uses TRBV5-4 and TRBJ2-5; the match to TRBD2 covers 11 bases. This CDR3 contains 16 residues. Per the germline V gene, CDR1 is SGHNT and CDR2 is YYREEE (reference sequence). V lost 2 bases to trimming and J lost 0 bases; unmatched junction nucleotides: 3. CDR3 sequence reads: CASSFRLAGNQETQYF. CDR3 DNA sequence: TGTGCCAGCAGCTTTAGACTAGCGGGGAACCAAGAGACCCAGTACTTC.

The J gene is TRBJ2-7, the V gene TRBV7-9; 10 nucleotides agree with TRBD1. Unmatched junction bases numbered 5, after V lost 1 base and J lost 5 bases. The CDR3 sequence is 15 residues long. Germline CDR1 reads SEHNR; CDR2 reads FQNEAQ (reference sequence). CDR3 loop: CASSLEDRGMDEQYF. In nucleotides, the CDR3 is TGTGCCAGCAGCTTAGAGGACAGGGGGATGGACGAGCAGTACTTC. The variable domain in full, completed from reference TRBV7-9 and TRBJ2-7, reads DTGVSQNPRHKITKRGQNVTFRCDPISEHNRLYWYRQTLGQGPEFLTYFQNEAQLEKSRLLSDRFSAERPKGSFSTLEIQRTEQGDSAMYLCASSLEDRGMDEQYFGPGTRLTVT.

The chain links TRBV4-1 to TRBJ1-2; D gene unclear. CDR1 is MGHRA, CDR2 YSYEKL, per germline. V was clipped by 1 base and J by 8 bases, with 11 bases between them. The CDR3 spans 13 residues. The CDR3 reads CASSQVGDRGYTF. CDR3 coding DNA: TGCGCCAGCAGCCAAGTCGGGGATCGGGGCTACACCTTC.

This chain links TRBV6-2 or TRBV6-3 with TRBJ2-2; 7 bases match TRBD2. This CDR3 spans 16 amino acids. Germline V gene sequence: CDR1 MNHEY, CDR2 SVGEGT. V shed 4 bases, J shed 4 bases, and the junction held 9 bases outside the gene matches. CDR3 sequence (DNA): TGTGCCAGCAGTTTATCGGCGGGGGAGGTCACCGGGGAGCTGTTTTTT. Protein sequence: CASSLSAGEVTGELFF.

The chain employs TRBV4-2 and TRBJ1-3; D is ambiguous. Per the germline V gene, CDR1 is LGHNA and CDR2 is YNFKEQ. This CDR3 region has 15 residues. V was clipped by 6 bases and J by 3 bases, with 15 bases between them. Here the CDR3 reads CASSQRRAGGNTIYF. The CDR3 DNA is TGTGCCAGCAGTCAACGTAGGGCGGGTGGAAACACCATATATTTT.

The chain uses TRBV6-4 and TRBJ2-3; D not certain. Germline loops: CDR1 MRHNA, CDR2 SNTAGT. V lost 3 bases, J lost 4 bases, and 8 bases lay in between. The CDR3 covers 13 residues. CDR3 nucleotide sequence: TGTGCCAGCAGTGAACCGGGTTCAGATACGCAGTATTTT. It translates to CASSEPGSDTQYF.

CDR3 sequence (DNA): TGTGCCAGCAGCCCAGAACCCTATAGCAATCAGCCCCAGCATTTT. Its translation: CASSPEPYSNQPQHF. The chain is built from TRBV28 and TRBJ1-5; D uncertain. Trimming shortened V by 6 bases and J by 0 bases, and 12 bases separated the two germline ends. Germline CDR1 is MDHEN and CDR2 is SYDVKM. The CDR3 runs to 15 residues. Full variable domain (rest looked up from reference TRBV28 and TRBJ1-5): DVKVTQSSRYLVKRTGEKVFLECVQDMDHENMFWYRQDPGLGLRLIYFSYDVKMKEKGDIPEGYSVSREKKERFSLILESASTNQTSMYLCASSPEPYSNQPQHFGDGTRLSIL.

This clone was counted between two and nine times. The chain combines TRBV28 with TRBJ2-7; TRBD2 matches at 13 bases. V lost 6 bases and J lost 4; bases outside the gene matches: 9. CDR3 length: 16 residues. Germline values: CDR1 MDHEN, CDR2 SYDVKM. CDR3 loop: CASRPIRTSGGYEQYF. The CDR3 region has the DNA TGTGCCAGCAGGCCTATCCGGACTAGCGGGGGATACGAGCAGTACTTC.

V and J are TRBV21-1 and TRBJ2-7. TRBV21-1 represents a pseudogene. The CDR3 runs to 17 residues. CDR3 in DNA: TGTGCCAGCAGTCAGAGTGCAGCTGGGATTACTTGTAATGGTGTGTACTTC. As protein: CASSQSAAGITCNGVYF.

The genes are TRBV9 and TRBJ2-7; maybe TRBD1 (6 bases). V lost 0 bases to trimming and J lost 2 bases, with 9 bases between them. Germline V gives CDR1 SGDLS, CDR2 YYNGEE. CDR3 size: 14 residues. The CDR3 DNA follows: TGTGCCAGCAGCGTAGGGACAGAGACCTACGAGCAGTACTTC. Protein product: CASSVGTETYEQYF.

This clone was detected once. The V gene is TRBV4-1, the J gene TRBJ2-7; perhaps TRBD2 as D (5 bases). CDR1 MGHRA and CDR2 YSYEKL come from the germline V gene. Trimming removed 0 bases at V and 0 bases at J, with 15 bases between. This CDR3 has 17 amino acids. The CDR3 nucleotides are TGCGCCAGCAGCCAAGATCTCCCGGAAGGGAGCTCCTACGAGCAGTACTTC. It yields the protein CASSQDLPEGSSYEQYF.

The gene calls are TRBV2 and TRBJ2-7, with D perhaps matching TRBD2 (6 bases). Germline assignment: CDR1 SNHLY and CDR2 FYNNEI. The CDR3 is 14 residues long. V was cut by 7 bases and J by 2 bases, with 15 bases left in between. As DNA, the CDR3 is TGTGCCAGCACCGGCGGGGCGGGCACCTACGAGCAGTACTTC. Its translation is CASTGGAGTYEQYF. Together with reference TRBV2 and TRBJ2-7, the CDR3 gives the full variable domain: EPEVTQTPSHQVTQMGQEVILRCVPISNHLYFYWYRQILGQKVEFLVSFYNNEISEKSEIFDDQFSVERPDGSNFTLKIRSTKLEDSAMYFCASTGGAGTYEQYFGPGTRLTVT.

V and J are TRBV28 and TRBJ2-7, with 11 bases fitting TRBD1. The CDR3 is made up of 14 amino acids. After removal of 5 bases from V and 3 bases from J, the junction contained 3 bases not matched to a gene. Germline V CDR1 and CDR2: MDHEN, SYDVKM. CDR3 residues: CASSLGTGGYEQYF. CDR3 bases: TGTGCCAGCAGTCTAGGGACAGGGGGCTACGAGCAGTACTTC.

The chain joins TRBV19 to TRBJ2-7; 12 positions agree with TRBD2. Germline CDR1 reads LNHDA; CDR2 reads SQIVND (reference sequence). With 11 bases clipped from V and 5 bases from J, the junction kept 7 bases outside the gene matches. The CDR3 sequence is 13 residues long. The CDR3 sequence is CAASSGRVHEQYF. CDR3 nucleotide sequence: TGTGCCGCGTCTAGCGGGAGGGTTCACGAGCAGTACTTC.

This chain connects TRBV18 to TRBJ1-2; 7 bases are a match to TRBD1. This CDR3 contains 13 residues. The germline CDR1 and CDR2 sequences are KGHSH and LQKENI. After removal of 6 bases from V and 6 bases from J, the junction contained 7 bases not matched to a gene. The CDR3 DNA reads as TGTGCCAGCTCCCAAGACAGGGCGGATGGCTACACCTTC. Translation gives CASSQDRADGYTF.

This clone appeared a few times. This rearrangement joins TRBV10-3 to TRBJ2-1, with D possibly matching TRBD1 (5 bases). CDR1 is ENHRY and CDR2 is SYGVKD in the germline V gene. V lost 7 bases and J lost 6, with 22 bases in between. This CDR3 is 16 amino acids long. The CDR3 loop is CAITQDTPLNRNEQFF. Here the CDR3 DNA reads TGTGCCATCACCCAGGACACCCCTCTAAACCGCAATGAGCAGTTCTTC.

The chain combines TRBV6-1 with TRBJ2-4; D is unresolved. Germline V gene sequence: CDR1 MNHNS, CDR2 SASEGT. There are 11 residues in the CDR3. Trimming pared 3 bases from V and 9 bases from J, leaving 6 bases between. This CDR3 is CASSDVGIQYF. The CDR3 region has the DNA TGTGCCAGCAGTGACGTGGGCATTCAGTACTTC.

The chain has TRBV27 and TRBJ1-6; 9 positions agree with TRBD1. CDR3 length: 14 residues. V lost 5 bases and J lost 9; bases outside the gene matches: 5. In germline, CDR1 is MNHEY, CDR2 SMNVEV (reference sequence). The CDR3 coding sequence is TGTGCCAGCAGTACACAGGGGGCCGGTTCACCCCTCCACTTT. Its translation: CASSTQGAGSPLHF.

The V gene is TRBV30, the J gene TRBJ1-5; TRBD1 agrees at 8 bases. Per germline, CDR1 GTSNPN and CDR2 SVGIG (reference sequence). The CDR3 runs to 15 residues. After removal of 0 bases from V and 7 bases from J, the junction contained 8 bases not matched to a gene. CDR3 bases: TGTGCCTGGAGTGTAGGGACAGGTCTAGGACAGCCCCAGCATTTT. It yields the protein CAWSVGTGLGQPQHF.